The next 14 T cell receptor beta chains were all read from a single sample in a study of STAT5B mutations in CD4+ large granular lymphocyte leukemia. TCRdb's table, derived via immunoSEQ multiplex PCR, lists solely in-frame clones and lacks some. The sample lists approximately 36,000 clones; around 80% were seen once. Sequenced input: CD4+ T cells from blood buffy coats. These receptors were collected from a human donor in good health.

The chain links TRBV30 to TRBJ2-5; 7 nucleotides agree with TRBD2. Germline V CDR1 and CDR2: GTSNPN, SVGIG (reference sequence). V lost 0 bases, J lost 11 bases, and 3 bases stayed unmatched. The CDR3 has 11 amino acids. Written as DNA, the CDR3 is TGTGCCTGGAGTGTACGGGGGGAGCAGTACTTC. Translation gives CAWSVRGEQYF.

The CDR3 sequence is CASSYSRRGEQYF. The CDR3 DNA reads TGTGCCAGCAGTTACTCGAGAAGAGGCGAGCAGTACTTC. This sequence joins TRBV6-5 and TRBJ2-7; no clear D gene. V was clipped by 0 bases and J by 6 bases, with 9 bases between them. This CDR3 contains 13 residues. The V gene's germline CDR1 is MNHEY and CDR2 SVGAGI.

The chain is built from TRBV27 and TRBJ2-5; 11 nucleotides align to TRBD2. Germline V gene sequence: CDR1 MNHEY, CDR2 SMNVEV (reference sequence). This CDR3 contains 16 residues. Losses at the gene ends were 5 bases for V and 1 base for J; bases not matched to a gene: 6. The CDR3 sequence: CASSPGLAAGQETQYF. In nucleotides, the CDR3 is TGTGCCAGCAGTCCGGGACTAGCGGCCGGCCAAGAGACCCAGTACTTC.

J is TRBJ1-4 and V is TRBV6-6, with 8 bases aligning to TRBD1. This CDR3 is 15 amino acids long. Per germline, CDR1 MNHNY and CDR2 SVGAGI (reference sequence). V lost 5 bases and J lost 5; bases outside the gene matches: 7. In nucleotides, the CDR3 is TGTGCCAGCAGTATCCCACAGGGGGGGAATGAAAAACTGTTTTTT. Translation gives CASSIPQGGNEKLFF.

This clone was found a few times. J is TRBJ1-1 and V is TRBV28; D gene ambiguous. V was trimmed by 6 bases and J by 1 base, leaving 12 bases between them. Germline V gene data show CDR1 as MDHEN and CDR2 as SYDVKM. The CDR3 spans 14 residues. The CDR3 sequence: CASSYGDANTEAFF. The CDR3 DNA reads TGTGCCAGCAGCTACGGGGATGCGAACACTGAAGCTTTCTTT.

The chain joins TRBV7-6 to TRBJ1-5; 9 bases agree with TRBD1. This CDR3 comprises 15 residues. Germline values: CDR1 SGHVS, CDR2 FNYEAQ. Trimming at V came to 5 bases and at J to 3 bases, leaving 5 bases not matched to a gene. The CDR3 loop reads CASSPGTGFNQPQHF. The CDR3 nucleotides are TGTGCCAGCAGCCCGGGGACAGGGTTCAATCAGCCCCAGCATTTT.

The gene calls are TRBV5-1 and TRBJ2-2, with 7 bases matching TRBD1. Trimming at V came to 4 bases and at J to 4 bases, leaving 13 bases not matched to a gene. Germline V gene lookup returns CDR1 SGHRS and CDR2 YFSETQ. This CDR3 comprises 17 residues. The CDR3 loop reads CASSLRSGQEVTGELFF. Here the CDR3 DNA reads TGCGCCAGCAGCCTAAGATCTGGACAGGAAGTCACCGGGGAGCTGTTTTTT.

The rearrangement uses TRBV18 and TRBJ1-1; D gene ambiguous. Deletions cut 0 bases from V and 1 base from J, with 15 bases between. This CDR3 is 17 amino acids long. The germline V gene encodes CDR1 KGHSH and CDR2 LQKENI. CDR3 amino acids: CASSPPSVRVGNTEAFF. The DNA for the CDR3 is TGTGCCAGCTCACCACCGTCAGTGAGGGTTGGGAACACTGAAGCTTTCTTT.

This chain joins TRBV7-9 and TRBJ2-7; D unclear. This CDR3 has 14 amino acids. Germline CDR1 SEHNR, CDR2 FQNEAQ (reference sequence). Trimming removed 1 base from V and 2 bases from J, with 9 bases in between. Written as DNA, the CDR3 is TGTGCCAGCAGCTTAGGGCAGTGGGCCTACGAGCAGTACTTC. This encodes CASSLGQWAYEQYF.

The chain has TRBV7-9 and TRBJ2-1; 10 nucleotides line up with TRBD2. Per germline, CDR1 SEHNR and CDR2 FQNEAQ (reference sequence). With 8 bases clipped from V and 4 bases from J, the junction kept 8 bases outside the gene matches. The CDR3 runs to 15 residues. Here the CDR3 reads CASSIAGGRYNEQFF. In DNA form, the CDR3 reads TGTGCCAGCTCAATAGCGGGAGGACGTTACAATGAGCAGTTCTTC. The full variable domain, its missing parts supplied by reference TRBV7-9 and TRBJ2-1, is DTGVSQNPRHKITKRGQNVTFRCDPISEHNRLYWYRQTLGQGPEFLTYFQNEAQLEKSRLLSDRFSAERPKGSFSTLEIQRTEQGDSAMYLCASSIAGGRYNEQFFGPGTRLTVL.

The chain has TRBV30 and TRBJ1-2; D uncertain. Per the germline V gene, CDR1 is GTSNPN and CDR2 is SVGIG (reference sequence). The CDR3 has 12 residues. Trimming left V 7 bases short and J 8 bases short, with 17 bases between. CDR3 nucleotides: TGTGCCTTAAAACGCCCCCCGGGCGGCTACACCTTC. Translating gives CALKRPPGGYTF.

V and J are TRBV5-1 and TRBJ2-7, with 13 bases fitting TRBD2. Germline values: CDR1 SGHRS, CDR2 YFSETQ. The CDR3 loop spans 17 amino acids. V lost 3 bases, J lost 1 base, and 7 bases stayed unmatched. CDR3 protein: CASSYRTSGGHSYEQYF. In DNA, the CDR3 is TGCGCCAGCAGCTACCGGACTAGCGGGGGCCATTCCTACGAGCAGTACTTC.

V and J are TRBV27 and TRBJ2-7; perhaps TRBD1 as D (6 bases). Germline CDR1 MNHEY, CDR2 SMNVEV (reference sequence). There are 13 residues in the CDR3. The V end was cut by 3 bases, the J end by 2 bases, with 8 bases between. CDR3 in DNA: TGTGCCAGCAGTTTGCCAGGGGCCTACGAGCAGTACTTC. Its protein product is CASSLPGAYEQYF.

The V and J genes are TRBV19 and TRBJ2-2; possible D gene TRBD2, 6 bases. The CDR3 loop spans 15 amino acids. V lost 6 bases to trimming and J lost 8 bases, with 19 bases between them. Germline V gene sequence: CDR1 LNHDA, CDR2 SQIVND (reference sequence). As DNA, the CDR3 is TGTGCCAGTAGACGTCCCGGGGGACTGGCTGGGGAGCTGTTTTTT. It is translated as CASRRPGGLAGELFF. The entire variable domain, with the rest obtained from reference TRBV19 and TRBJ2-2, is as follows: DGGITQSPKYLFRKEGQNVTLSCEQNLNHDAMYWYRQDPGQGLRLIYYSQIVNDFQKGDIAEGYSVSREKKESFPLTVTSAQKNPTAFYLCASRRPGGLAGELFFGEGSRLTVL.